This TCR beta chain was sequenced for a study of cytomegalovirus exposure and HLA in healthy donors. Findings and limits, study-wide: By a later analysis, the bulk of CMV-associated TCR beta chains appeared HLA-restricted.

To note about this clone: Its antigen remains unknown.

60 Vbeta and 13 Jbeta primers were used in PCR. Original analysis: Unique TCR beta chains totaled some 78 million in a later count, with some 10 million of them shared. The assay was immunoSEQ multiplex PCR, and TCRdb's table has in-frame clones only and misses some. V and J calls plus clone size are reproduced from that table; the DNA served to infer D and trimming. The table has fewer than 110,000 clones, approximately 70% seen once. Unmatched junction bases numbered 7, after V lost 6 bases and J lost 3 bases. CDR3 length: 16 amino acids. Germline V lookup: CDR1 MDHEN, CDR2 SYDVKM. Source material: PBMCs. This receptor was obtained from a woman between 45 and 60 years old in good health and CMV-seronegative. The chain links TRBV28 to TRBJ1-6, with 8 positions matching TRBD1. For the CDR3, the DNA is TGTGCCAGCAGACGGACACAGGGGGGCTATAATTCACCCCTCCACTTT. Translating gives CASRRTQGGYNSPLHF.